This TCR beta chain was sequenced for a study of blood T cell repertoires in COVID-19. V was shortened by 0 bases and J by 4 bases, with 19 bases between the two germline ends. Germline CDR1 is MGHRA and CDR2 is YSYEKL. The CDR3 totals 17 residues. Generated by immunoSEQ multiplex PCR, the TCRdb table keeps only in-frame clones and is missing some. Of 330,000 or so clones listed, 87% are singletons. The sample consisted of PBMCs or T cells enriched from blood (not recorded which). This sequence joins TRBV4-1 and TRBJ2-7, with a weak D call TRBD2 (6 bases). The clonotype was recovered from a woman aged 25 to 39 who had recovered from COVID-19. The CDR3 DNA follows: TGCGCCAGCAGCCAAGAATCGGGTCCGGGGGTCGTTTACGAGCAGTACTTC. Translation gives CASSQESGPGVVYEQYF.